One and the same sample provided the 4 T cell receptor beta chains below, sequenced in a study of blood T cell repertoires in COVID-19. Clones were read by immunoSEQ multiplex PCR, and TCRdb kept only the in-frame ones, dropping some. Here the sample spans around 220,000 clones, around 90% being singletons. The sequencing sample was made of peripheral blood. These receptors were taken from a young man with active or convalescent COVID-19.

The chain combines TRBV7-3 with TRBJ2-3, with TRBD2 matching over 14 bases. CDR1 and CDR2 (germline): SGHTA, FQGTGA. The CDR3 runs 17 residues. Losses at the gene ends were 5 bases for V and 5 bases for J; bases not matched to a gene: 9. This CDR3 reads CASSTTGTSGSGDTQYF. CDR3 nucleotides: TGTGCCAGCAGCACCACCGGGACTAGCGGGAGCGGAGATACGCAGTATTTT.

V and J are TRBV5-8 and TRBJ2-3; the D gene is possibly TRBD2 (7 bases). Germline CDR1 and CDR2: SGHTS and YDEGEE. The CDR3 consists of 15 residues. V was shortened by 1 base and J by 3 bases, with 12 bases between the two germline ends. CDR3 residues: CASSLRGGRTDTQYF. As DNA, the CDR3 is TGTGCCAGCAGCTTGAGGGGGGGGCGGACAGATACGCAGTATTTT.

J is TRBJ2-4 and V is TRBV6-2 or TRBV6-3, with TRBD2 as a possible D gene (5 bases). V gave up 4 bases and J gave up 0 bases, with 13 bases separating them. The germline gives CDR1 MNHEY, CDR2 SVGEGT. The CDR3 totals 16 residues. CDR3 sequence: CASSSLGVLAKNIQYF. CDR3 sequence (DNA): TGTGCCAGCAGTTCGCTCGGGGTGCTAGCCAAAAACATTCAGTACTTC.

The rearrangement links TRBV18 to TRBJ2-7; D is unresolved. This CDR3 comprises 14 residues. V was cut by 2 bases and J by 3 bases, with 11 bases left in between. Germline assignment: CDR1 KGHSH and CDR2 LQKENI. The CDR3 nucleotides read TGTGCCAGCTCACCAGCGAGCGCGCACTACGAGCAGTACTTC. This sequence encodes CASSPASAHYEQYF.